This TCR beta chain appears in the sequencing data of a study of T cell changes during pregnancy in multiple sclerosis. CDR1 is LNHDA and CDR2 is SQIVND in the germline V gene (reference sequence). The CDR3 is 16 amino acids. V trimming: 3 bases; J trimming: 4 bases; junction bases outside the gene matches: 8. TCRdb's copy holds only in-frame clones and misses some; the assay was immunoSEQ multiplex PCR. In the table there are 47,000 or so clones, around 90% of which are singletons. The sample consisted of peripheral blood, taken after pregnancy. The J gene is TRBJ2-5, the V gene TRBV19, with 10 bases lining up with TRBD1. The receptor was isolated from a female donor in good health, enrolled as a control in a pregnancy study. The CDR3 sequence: CASSMAGTGAGETQYF. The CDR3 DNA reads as TGTGCCAGTAGTATGGCGGGGACAGGGGCCGGAGAGACCCAGTACTTC.